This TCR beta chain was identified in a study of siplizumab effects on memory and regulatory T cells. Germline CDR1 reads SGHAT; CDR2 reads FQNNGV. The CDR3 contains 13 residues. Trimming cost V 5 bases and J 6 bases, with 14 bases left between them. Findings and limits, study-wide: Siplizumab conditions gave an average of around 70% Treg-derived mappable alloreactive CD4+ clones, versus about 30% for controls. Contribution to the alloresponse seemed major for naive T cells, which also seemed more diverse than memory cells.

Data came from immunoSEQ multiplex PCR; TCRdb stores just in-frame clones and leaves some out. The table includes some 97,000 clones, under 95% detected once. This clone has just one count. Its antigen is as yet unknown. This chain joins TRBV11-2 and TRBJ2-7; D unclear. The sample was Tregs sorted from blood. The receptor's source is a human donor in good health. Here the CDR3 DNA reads TGTGCCAGCAGCCCTTTCCAAAACGGCGAGCAGTACTTC. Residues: CASSPFQNGEQYF.